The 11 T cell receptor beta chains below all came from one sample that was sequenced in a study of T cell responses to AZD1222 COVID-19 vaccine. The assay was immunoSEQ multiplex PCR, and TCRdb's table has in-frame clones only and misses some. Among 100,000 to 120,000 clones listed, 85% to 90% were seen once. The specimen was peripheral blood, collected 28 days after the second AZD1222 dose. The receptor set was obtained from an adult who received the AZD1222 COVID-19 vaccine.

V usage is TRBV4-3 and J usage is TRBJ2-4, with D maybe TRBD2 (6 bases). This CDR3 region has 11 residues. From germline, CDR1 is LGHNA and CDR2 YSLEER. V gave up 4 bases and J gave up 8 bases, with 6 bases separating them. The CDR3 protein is CASSRGDIQYF. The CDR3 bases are TGCGCCAGCAGCCGGGGGGACATTCAGTACTTC.

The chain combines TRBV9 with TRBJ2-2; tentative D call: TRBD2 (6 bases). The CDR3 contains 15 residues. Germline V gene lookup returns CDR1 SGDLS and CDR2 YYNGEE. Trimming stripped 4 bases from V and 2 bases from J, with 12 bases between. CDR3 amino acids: CASSLAGKNTGELFF. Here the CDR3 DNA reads TGTGCCAGCAGCTTGGCGGGAAAAAACACCGGGGAGCTGTTTTTT.

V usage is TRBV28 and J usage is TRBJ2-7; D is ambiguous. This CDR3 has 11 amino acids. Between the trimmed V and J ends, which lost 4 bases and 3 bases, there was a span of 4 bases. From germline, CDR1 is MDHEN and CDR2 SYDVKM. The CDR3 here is CASSWNYEQYF. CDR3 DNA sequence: TGTGCCAGCAGTTGGAACTACGAGCAGTACTTC. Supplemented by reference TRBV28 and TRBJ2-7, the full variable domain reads DVKVTQSSRYLVKRTGEKVFLECVQDMDHENMFWYRQDPGLGLRLIYFSYDVKMKEKGDIPEGYSVSREKKERFSLILESASTNQTSMYLCASSWNYEQYFGPGTRLTVT.

CDR3 nucleotide sequence: TGTGCTAGTGGTCCCCTCCCGGGACAGGAACAGTTCTTC. This gives the protein CASGPLPGQEQFF. J is TRBJ2-1 and V is TRBV12-5, with 8 bases aligning to TRBD1. The J segment lost 13 bases and the V segment lost 5 bases, leaving 10 bases of the junction unmatched. Germline lookup yields CDR1 LGHNT and CDR2 FRNRAP. This CDR3 region has 13 residues.

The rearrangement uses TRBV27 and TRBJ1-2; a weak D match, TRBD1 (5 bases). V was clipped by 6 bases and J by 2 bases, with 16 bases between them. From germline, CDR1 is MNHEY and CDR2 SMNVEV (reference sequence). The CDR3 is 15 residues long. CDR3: CASSSPGRANYGYTF. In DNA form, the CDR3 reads TGTGCCAGCAGCTCTCCGGGACGGGCCAACTATGGCTACACCTTC.

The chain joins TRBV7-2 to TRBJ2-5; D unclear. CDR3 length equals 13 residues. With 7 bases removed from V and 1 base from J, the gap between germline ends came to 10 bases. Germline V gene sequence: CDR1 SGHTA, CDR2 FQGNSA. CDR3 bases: TGTGCCAGCACCTACGAAGCCCAAGAGACCCAGTACTTC. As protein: CASTYEAQETQYF.

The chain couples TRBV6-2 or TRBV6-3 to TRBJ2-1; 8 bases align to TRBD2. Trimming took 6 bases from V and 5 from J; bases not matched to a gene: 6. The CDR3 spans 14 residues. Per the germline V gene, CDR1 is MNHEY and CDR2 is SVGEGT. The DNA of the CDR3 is TGTGCCAGCAGCCTAATAGCGGGACACAATGAGCAGTTCTTC. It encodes CASSLIAGHNEQFF.

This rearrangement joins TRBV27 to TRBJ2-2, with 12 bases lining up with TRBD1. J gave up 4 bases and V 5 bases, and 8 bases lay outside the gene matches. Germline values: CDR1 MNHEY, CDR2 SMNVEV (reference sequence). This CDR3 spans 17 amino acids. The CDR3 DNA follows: TGTGCCAGCAGTCACCTCGGGACAGGGGGCTCCACCGGGGAGCTGTTTTTT. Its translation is CASSHLGTGGSTGELFF.

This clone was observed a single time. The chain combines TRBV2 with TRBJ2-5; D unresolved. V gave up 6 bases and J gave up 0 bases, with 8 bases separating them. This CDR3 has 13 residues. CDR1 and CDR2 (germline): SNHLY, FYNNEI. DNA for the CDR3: TGTGCCAGCAGGGGGTACTACCAAGAGACCCAGTACTTC. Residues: CASRGYYQETQYF.

The CDR3 DNA reads TGTGCCACCAGTGGTGAGCGGGACTACAATGAGCAGTTCTTC. Translation: CATSGERDYNEQFF. The chain has TRBV24-1 and TRBJ2-1; the match to TRBD2 covers 7 bases. Unmatched junction bases numbered 3, after V lost 5 bases and J lost 3 bases. CDR1 and CDR2 (germline): KGHDR, SFDVKD. This CDR3 region has 14 residues.

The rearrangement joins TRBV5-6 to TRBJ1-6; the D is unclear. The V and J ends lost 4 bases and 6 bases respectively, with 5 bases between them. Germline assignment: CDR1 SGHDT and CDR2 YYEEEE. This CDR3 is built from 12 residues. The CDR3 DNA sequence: TGTGCCAGCAGCCGTCTTAATTCACCCCTCCACTTT. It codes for CASSRLNSPLHF.